These T cell receptor beta chains were read from a single sample in a study of CD8 T cells in ankylosing spondylitis. One entry per CDR3 protein, called by TCRdb with MiXCR from the 5' RACE reads. The sample lists approximately 550,000 distinct CDR3 sequences, roughly 13% seen once, with 6.8% in the top ten. Sequences were obtained from blood, either unsorted or a sorted T cell fraction (not recorded which). These receptors originate from a male donor with ankylosing spondylitis. The CDR3 runs from the conserved cysteine through the conserved F or W. A D gene is named only where the DNA matches it firmly. Where a row states a size, it is once, few, many or the class of an expanded clone; other rows omit it.

v_gene,j_gene,d_gene,abundance,CDR3nt,CDR3aa
TRBV20-1,TRBJ1-2,.,.,TGCAGTGGCGACCAGGCAGTTTTTCCCTATGGCTACACCTTC,CSGDQAVFPYGYTF
TRBV20-1,TRBJ1-2,.,.,TGCAGTGCTAGAGTTGTTCCGGGGTTGAATGGCTACACCTTC,CSARVVPGLNGYTF
TRBV4-1,TRBJ1-1,TRBD1,few,TGCGCCAGCAGCCAAGCCGGGAGGGGGCCGGGCACTGAAGCTTTCTTT,CASSQAGRGPGTEAFF
TRBV19,TRBJ2-1,TRBD1,few,TGTGCCAGTAGTAGGGACCGGGACAGTGGGCTCGATGAGCAGTTCTTC,CASSRDRDSGLDEQFF
TRBV20-1,TRBJ2-1,TRBD2,.,TGCAGTGCTCCCCGGACTAGCGGGAGAGTTGTCTACAATGAGCAGTTCTTC,CSAPRTSGRVVYNEQFF
TRBV7-6,TRBJ2-1,.,few,TGTGCCAGCAGCCCAGAGTATACTAGACCGTTCTTC,CASSPEYTRPFF
TRBV2,TRBJ1-5,.,.,TGTGCCAGCGATAGAGGGGTAAATCAGCCCCAGCATTTT,CASDRGVNQPQHF
TRBV20-1,TRBJ1-1,.,few,TGCAGTGCGATAAAGGGGTCCTTGAACACTGAAGCTTTCTTT,CSAIKGSLNTEAFF
TRBV11-2,TRBJ1-4,TRBD1,few,TGTGCCAGCAGCGTAGGGGCGTGGACAGGGAGTGGAGAAAAACTGTTTTTT,CASSVGAWTGSGEKLFF
TRBV29-1,TRBJ1-1,.,few,TGCAGCGTTCACGGGGCGCATGGTGACACTGAAGCTTTCTTT,CSVHGAHGDTEAFF
TRBV21-1,TRBJ1-2,.,.,TGTGCCAGCAGCAAAGGGGCACTCTCATTTAGGGGCTACACCTTC,CASSKGALSFRGYTF
TRBV27,TRBJ1-2,TRBD1,.,TGTGCCAGCAGCACCCGGGACAGGGCTCACTATGGCTACACCTTC,CASSTRDRAHYGYTF
TRBV5-1,TRBJ2-7,.,few,TGCGCCAGCAGCTTGGTAGTGGCAGGAACCTACGAGCAGTACTTC,CASSLVVAGTYEQYF
TRBV7-6,TRBJ2-1,TRBD2,.,TGTGCCAGCAGCTTAGCGCTTAGCGGGAATGAGCAGTTCTTC,CASSLALSGNEQFF
TRBV20-1,TRBJ2-7,TRBD1,once,TGCAGTACCAGGGGCAGGGGGCCCTACGAGCAGTACTTC,CSTRGRGPYEQYF
TRBV3-1,TRBJ2-7,TRBD2,.,TGTGCCAGCAGCCTCTACAGGGGTGGACTAGCGGGAGGAGCGGACGAGCAGTACTTC,CASSLYRGGLAGGADEQYF
TRBV2,TRBJ2-1,TRBD2,.,TGTGCCAGCAGTGCCGCGGGACTAGCGGGAGGATACAATGAGCAGTTCTTC,CASSAAGLAGGYNEQFF
TRBV2,TRBJ2-3,.,.,TGTGCCAGCAGTGGCCGGATAGGGGATACGCAGTATTTT,CASSGRIGDTQYF
TRBV20-1,TRBJ1-2,.,few,TGCAGTGCTACCAAAAGGGGTCTACAAAACGTTAACTATGGCTACACCTTC,CSATKRGLQNVNYGYTF
TRBV20-1,TRBJ2-1,.,few,TGCAGTGCTAGAGGGGACAGGGGTCTACTAGCGGGAGAGGGTGAGCAGTTCTTC,CSARGDRGLLAGEGEQFF
TRBV12-3/TRBV12-4,TRBJ1-4,TRBD1,few,TGTGCCAGCAGCCCCGGGACAGGGCCTGAAAAACTGTTTTTT,CASSPGTGPEKLFF
TRBV12-3/TRBV12-4,TRBJ2-2,.,few,TGTGCCAGCAGCCGCAACGTGGTCACCGGGGAGCTGTTTTTT,CASSRNVVTGELFF
TRBV5-1,TRBJ2-2,.,many,TGCGCCAGCCAGGACACCCCGCGGACCGGGGAGCTGTTTTTT,CASQDTPRTGELFF
TRBV29-1,TRBJ2-5,.,few,TGCAGCGCCGCCAGGACACTCGGAAAAGAGACCCAGTACTTC,CSAARTLGKETQYF
TRBV29-1,TRBJ2-1,.,few,TGCAGCGTTGTAGCGGAGCTCTACAATGAGCAGTTCTTC,CSVVAELYNEQFF
TRBV10-3,TRBJ1-1,TRBD1,few,TGTGCCATCAGTAGGGGGCTGCGTACTGAAGCTTTCTTT,CAISRGLRTEAFF
TRBV12-5,TRBJ2-3,TRBD2,few,TGTGCTAGTGGAAGCGCCGGGACTAGCTTCACAGATACGCAGTATTTT,CASGSAGTSFTDTQYF
TRBV4-1,TRBJ2-5,TRBD2,few,TGCGCCAGCAGCCAAGTACTAGCGGTACAAGAGACCCAGTACTTC,CASSQVLAVQETQYF
TRBV29-1,TRBJ2-3,TRBD2,few,TGCAGCGTGGTTAGCGGGTTACGCACAGATACGCAGTATTTT,CSVVSGLRTDTQYF
TRBV11-2,TRBJ2-3,TRBD2,.,TGTGCCAGCATCCCGGGGGGACTTCTCACAGAGACGCAGTATTTT,CASIPGGLLTETQYF
TRBV11-2,TRBJ2-1,.,.,TGTGCCAGCAGCCGTCCCCAAACGGGTAACAATGAGCAGTTCTTC,CASSRPQTGNNEQFF
TRBV7-9,TRBJ2-7,TRBD2,.,TGTGCCAGCAGGGCGACTAGCGGGAAATTCGAGCAGTACTTC,CASRATSGKFEQYF
TRBV7-9,TRBJ2-7,TRBD2,.,TGTGCCAGCAGCAAACCGGGACTAGCGGACCCTTACGAGCAGTACTTC,CASSKPGLADPYEQYF
TRBV20-1,TRBJ1-1,TRBD1,few,TGCAGAGAAGACAGGGGCACTGAAGCTTTCTTT,CREDRGTEAFF
TRBV9,TRBJ2-5,.,many,TGTGCCAGCAGCGCACACGAGACCCAGTACTTC,CASSAHETQYF
TRBV20-1,TRBJ1-5,.,.,TGCAGTGCTCCCCTAGGGGCAGGGGAAGCTTCCCAGCATTTT,CSAPLGAGEASQHF
TRBV7-2,TRBJ1-1,.,.,TGTGCCAGCAGCTTAGCGGGAGGGCAAGGTACTGAAGCTTTCTTT,CASSLAGGQGTEAFF
TRBV20-1,TRBJ2-5,.,many,TGCAGTGCTGGAAGAGCCCGAGGGGTAGAGACCCAGTACTTC,CSAGRARGVETQYF
TRBV3-1,TRBJ1-6,TRBD1,many,TGTGCCAGCAGCCCCAGGGGAATCGGACAGGGCAGGGATTCACCCCTCCACTTT,CASSPRGIGQGRDSPLHF
TRBV12-3/TRBV12-4,TRBJ2-7,.,few,TGTGCCAGCAGTCACCCTTCCACCGAGCAGTACTTC,CASSHPSTEQYF
TRBV5-6,TRBJ1-5,.,few,TGTGCCAGCAGCTTCTTCGGGAATCAGCCCCAGCATTTT,CASSFFGNQPQHF
TRBV24-1,TRBJ2-1,.,few,TGTGCCACCAGCCCGGGACTCCAAGGCTACAATGAGCAGTTCTTC,CATSPGLQGYNEQFF